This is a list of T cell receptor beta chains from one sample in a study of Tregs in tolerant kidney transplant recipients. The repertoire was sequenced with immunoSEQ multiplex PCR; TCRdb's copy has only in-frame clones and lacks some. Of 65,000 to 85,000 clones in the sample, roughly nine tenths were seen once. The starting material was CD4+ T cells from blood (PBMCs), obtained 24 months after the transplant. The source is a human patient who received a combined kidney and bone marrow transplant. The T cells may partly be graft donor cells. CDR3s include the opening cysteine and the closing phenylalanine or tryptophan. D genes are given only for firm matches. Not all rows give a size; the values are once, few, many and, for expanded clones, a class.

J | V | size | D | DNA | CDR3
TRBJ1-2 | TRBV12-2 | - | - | TGTGCAAGTCGCTCAAACCCCTTACAGGGTAAGGGGGGCTACACCTTC | CASRSNPLQGKGGYTF
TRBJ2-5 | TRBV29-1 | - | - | TGCAGCGTTGATTCGGGCATCGTTCGGGGAGAGACCCAGTACTTC | CSVDSGIVRGETQYF
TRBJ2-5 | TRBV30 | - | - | TGTGCCTGGAGTGTGTTGCTACTACAAGAGACCCAGTACTTC | CAWSVLLLQETQYF
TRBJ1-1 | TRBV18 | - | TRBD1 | TGTGCCAGCTCGCTGACAGGGGAATACACTGAAGCTTTCTTT | CASSLTGEYTEAFF
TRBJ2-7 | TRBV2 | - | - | TGTGCCAGCAGTGTCGACAGGACCGCCTACGAGCAGTACTTC | CASSVDRTAYEQYF
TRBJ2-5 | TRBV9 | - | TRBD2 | TGTGCCAGCAGCAAGTCTAGCGGGGGGGCTCTTGAGACCCAGTACTTC | CASSKSSGGALETQYF
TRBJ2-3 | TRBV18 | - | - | TGTGCCAGCTCACCCTCCGGGTGGCCAGATACGCAGTATTTT | CASSPSGWPDTQYF
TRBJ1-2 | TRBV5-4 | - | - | TGTGCCAGCAGCTCCAGGGACTTCTATGGCTACACCTTC | CASSSRDFYGYTF
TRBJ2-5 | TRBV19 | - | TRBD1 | TGTGCCAGTAGTACGACAGGGGGCCAAGAGACCCAGTACTTC | CASSTTGGQETQYF
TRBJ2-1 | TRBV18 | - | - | TGTGCCAGCTCACCAACCCCACAGAGCTCCTACAATGAGCAGTTCTTC | CASSPTPQSSYNEQFF
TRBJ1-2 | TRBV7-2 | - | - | TGTGCCAGCAGCTTTAGTTTCTCTGACTACACCTTC | CASSFSFSDYTF
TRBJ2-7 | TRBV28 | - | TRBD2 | TGTGCCAGCAGTCTACCACTAGCGGACCCCTACGAGCAGTACTTC | CASSLPLADPYEQYF
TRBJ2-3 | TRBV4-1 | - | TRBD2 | TGCGCCAGCAGCCAAGGGCTAGCGGGAGCCGCAGATACGCAGTATTTT | CASSQGLAGAADTQYF
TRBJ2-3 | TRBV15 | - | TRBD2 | TGTGCCACCAGCAGAGCGTTACTAGCGGGGGCTAACACAGATACGCAGTATTTT | CATSRALLAGANTDTQYF
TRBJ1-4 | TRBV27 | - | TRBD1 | TGTGCCAGCAGTCCGAGACAGGGGGCCCCGTCGCTTAGTGAAAAACTGTTTTTT | CASSPRQGAPSLSEKLFF
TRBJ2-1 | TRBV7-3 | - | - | TGTGCCAGCAGCTTAAGAGGGGGGGAGGGCAATGAGCAGTTCTTC | CASSLRGGEGNEQFF
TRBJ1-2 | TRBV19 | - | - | TGTGCCAGTAGTTTACAGAACTATGGCTACACCTTC | CASSLQNYGYTF
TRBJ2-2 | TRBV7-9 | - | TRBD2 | TGTGCCAGCAGCGTCTTAGCGGGGGACACCGGGGAGCTGTTTTTT | CASSVLAGDTGELFF
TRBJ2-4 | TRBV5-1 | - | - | TGCGCCAGCAGCGCCTCGCGGGGACTCCCACCCCCATATGCCAAAAACATTCAGTACTTC | CASSASRGLPPPYAKNIQYF
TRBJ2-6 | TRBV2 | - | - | TGTGCCAGCCGCCCTAAGGAGTTTCGGCTTGCTGGGGCCAACGTCCTGACTTTC | CASRPKEFRLAGANVLTF
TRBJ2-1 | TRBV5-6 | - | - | TGTGCCAGCACCTCGATTAGCGGTTCCTACAATGAGCAGTTCTTC | CASTSISGSYNEQFF
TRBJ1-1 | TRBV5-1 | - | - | TGCGCCAGCTACAATCCGGGACAAAGGGAAACTGAAGCTTTCTTT | CASYNPGQRETEAFF
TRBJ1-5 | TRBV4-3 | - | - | TGCGCCAGCAGCCAAGAGACGGGCGGGTACAATCAGCCCCAGCATTTT | CASSQETGGYNQPQHF
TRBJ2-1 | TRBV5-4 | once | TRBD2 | TGTGCCAGCAGCTTGGACGGGACTAGCGGATACAATGAGCAGTTCTTC | CASSLDGTSGYNEQFF
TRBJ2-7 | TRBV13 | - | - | TGTGCCAGCAGCTCTCAAGGGGGCTCCTACGAGCAGTACTTC | CASSSQGGSYEQYF
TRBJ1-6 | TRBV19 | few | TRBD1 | TGTGCCAGTAGTCGAGGGGCAGGGGGCAACAATTCACCCCTCCACTTT | CASSRGAGGNNSPLHF
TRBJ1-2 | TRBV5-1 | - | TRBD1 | TGCGCCAGCAGCTTCGAAGCAGGGGGCTATGGCTACACCTTC | CASSFEAGGYGYTF
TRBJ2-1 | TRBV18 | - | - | TGTGCCAGCTCACCACAGAGGGGGTATGGTGAGCAGTTCTTC | CASSPQRGYGEQFF
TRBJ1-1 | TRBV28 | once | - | TGTGCCAGCAGTACGAGGCGGAACGCTTTCTTT | CASSTRRNAFF
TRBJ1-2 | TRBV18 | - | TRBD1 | TGTGCCAGCTCACCGGGACAGGAGGTTAGAGGCTACACCTTC | CASSPGQEVRGYTF
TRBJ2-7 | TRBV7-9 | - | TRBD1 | TGTGCCAGCAGCAACCCCGGGACAGGGACCTACGAGCAGTACTTC | CASSNPGTGTYEQYF
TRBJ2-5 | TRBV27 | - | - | TGTGCCAGCAGTTCGCCAGGGAAGGGCACGGGAGTAGTTGAGACCCAGTACTTC | CASSSPGKGTGVVETQYF
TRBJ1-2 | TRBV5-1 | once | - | TGCGCCAGCAGCTTGGGGGACACCTACTATGGCTACACCTTC | CASSLGDTYYGYTF
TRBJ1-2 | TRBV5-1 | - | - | TGCGCCAGCAGCCTTGTGGAGGGTACTGGCTACACCTTC | CASSLVEGTGYTF
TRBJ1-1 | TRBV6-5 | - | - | TGTGCCAGCAGTACTCCAGGCAGGTCGAACACTGAAGCTTTCTTT | CASSTPGRSNTEAFF
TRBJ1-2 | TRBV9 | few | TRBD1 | TGTGCCAGCAGCGTAGGAACAGGGGGCAATGACTATGGCTACACCTTC | CASSVGTGGNDYGYTF
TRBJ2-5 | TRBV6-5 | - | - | TGTGCCAGCAGTTACGGTAGCCTTCAGATAGAGACCCAGTACTTC | CASSYGSLQIETQYF
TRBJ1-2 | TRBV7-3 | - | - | TGTGCCAGCACCAAGACAGTATACTATGGCTACACCTTC | CASTKTVYYGYTF
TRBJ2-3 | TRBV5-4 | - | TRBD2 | TGTGCCAGCAGCTCCCAGCGGGAGGAACCACGTATGGATACGCAGTATTTT | CASSSQREEPRMDTQYF
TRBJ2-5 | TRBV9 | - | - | TGTGCCAGCACCGCGGGGGCCAACCAAGAGACCCAGTACTTC | CASTAGANQETQYF
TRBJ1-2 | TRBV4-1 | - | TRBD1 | TGCGCCAGCAGCCCCCCGACCGGGACAGGCGTCTATGGCTACACCTTC | CASSPPTGTGVYGYTF
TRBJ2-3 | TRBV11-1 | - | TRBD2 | TGTGCCAGCAGCATGACTAGCCGTGGAGATACGCAGTATTTT | CASSMTSRGDTQYF
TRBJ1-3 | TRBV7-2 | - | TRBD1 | TGTGCCAGCAGCTTAGTGGGACAGGGGGCTGGAAACACCATATATTTT | CASSLVGQGAGNTIYF
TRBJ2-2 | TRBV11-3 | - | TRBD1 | TGTGCCAGCAGATTGACAGGGGGCTTTACCGGGGAGCTGTTTTTT | CASRLTGGFTGELFF
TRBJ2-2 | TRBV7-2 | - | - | TGTGCCAGCAGCTACCAATCAGGGCCCGGGGAGCTGTTTTTT | CASSYQSGPGELFF
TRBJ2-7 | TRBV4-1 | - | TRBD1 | TGCGCCAGCAGCCCAGGGACAGTTAGCTCCTACGAGCAGTACTTC | CASSPGTVSSYEQYF
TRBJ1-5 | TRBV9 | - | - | TGTGCCAGCAGCTTAACCGGGGGGGATCAGCCCCAGCATTTT | CASSLTGGDQPQHF
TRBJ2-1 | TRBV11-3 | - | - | TGTGCCAGCAGCTTAGGGGGGACATACAATGAGCAGTTCTTC | CASSLGGTYNEQFF
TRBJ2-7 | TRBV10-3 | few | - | TGTGCCATCAGGGGTGGGCAGGTTGACTACGAGCAGTACTTC | CAIRGGQVDYEQYF
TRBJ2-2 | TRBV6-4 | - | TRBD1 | TGTGCCAGCAGGGGACAGGGGGGCACCGGGGAGCTGTTTTTT | CASRGQGGTGELFF
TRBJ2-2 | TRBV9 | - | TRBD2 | TGTGCCAGCAGCCCGCGACTAGCGCGGTCCACCGGGGAGCTGTTTTTT | CASSPRLARSTGELFF
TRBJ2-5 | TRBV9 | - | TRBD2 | TGTGCCAGCAGCAGGGGGGCTAGCGGGGGAATAGAGACCCAGTACTTC | CASSRGASGGIETQYF
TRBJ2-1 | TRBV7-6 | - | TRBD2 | TGTGCCAGCAGCCCCACTAGCGGTTCCTACAATGAGCAGTTCTTC | CASSPTSGSYNEQFF
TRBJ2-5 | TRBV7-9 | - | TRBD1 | TGTGCCAGCAGACTACAGGGGGCCGGGGAGACCCAGTACTTC | CASRLQGAGETQYF
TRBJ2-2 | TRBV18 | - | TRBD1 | TGTGCCAGCTCAAGCATCCGAGGAAACAGGGGGCTCACCGGGGAGCTGTTTTTT | CASSSIRGNRGLTGELFF
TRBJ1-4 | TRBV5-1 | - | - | TGCGCCAGCAGCTTGGAGCAGGGATGGAGTGAAAAACTGTTTTTT | CASSLEQGWSEKLFF